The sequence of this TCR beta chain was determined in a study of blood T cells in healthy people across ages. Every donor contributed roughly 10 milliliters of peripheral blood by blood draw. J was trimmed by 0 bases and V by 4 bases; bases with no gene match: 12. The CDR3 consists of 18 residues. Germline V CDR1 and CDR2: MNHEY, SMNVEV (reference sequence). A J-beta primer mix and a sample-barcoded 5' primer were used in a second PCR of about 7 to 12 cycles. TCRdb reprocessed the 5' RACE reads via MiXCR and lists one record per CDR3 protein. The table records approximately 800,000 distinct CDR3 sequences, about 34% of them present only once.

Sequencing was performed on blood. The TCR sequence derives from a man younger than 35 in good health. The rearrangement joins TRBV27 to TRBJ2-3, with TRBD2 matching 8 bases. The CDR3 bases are TGTGCCAGCAGTTCCGTTTCCGTTCTAGCGGGTAGCACAGATACGCAGTATTTT. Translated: CASSSVSVLAGSTDTQYF.